This T cell receptor (beta chain) was observed in a study of cytomegalovirus exposure and HLA in healthy donors. Broader study findings: Despite most TCR sequences being rare, some public TCRs occurred in many donors.

From germline, CDR1 is SGHDT and CDR2 YYEEEE. CDR3 length: 16 residues. J lost 6 bases, V lost 4 bases, and 13 bases had no gene match. About this clone itself: Its antigen is unknown.

Clones were read by immunoSEQ multiplex PCR, and TCRdb kept only the in-frame ones, dropping some. The top ten clones hold approximately 0.9% of a sample with approximately 280,000 clones, around 89% of them seen once. This receptor was obtained from a young woman in good health and CMV-seronegative. The sample was PBMCs. The rearrangement links TRBV5-6 to TRBJ1-5; 7 positions match TRBD1. The CDR3 loop reads CASSNSGQSGSQPQHF. CDR3 nucleotides: TGTGCCAGCAGCAATTCGGGACAGAGCGGTTCTCAGCCCCAGCATTTT.